The T cell receptor beta chain under discussion was sequenced for a study of graft-versus-host responses after intestinal transplantation. Overall study context: Tacrolimus plus steroids were given to all recipients for roughly three years, preceded by anti-thymocyte globulin induction.

There are 14 residues in the CDR3. Trimming pared 2 bases from V and 4 bases from J, leaving 10 bases between. Per germline, CDR1 MDHEN and CDR2 SYDVKM. In its sample, this clone was seen once. The antigen remains undetermined. Using immunoSEQ multiplex PCR, the repertoire was profiled, and TCRdb retains in-frame clones only, with some absent. The sample records about 64,000 clones, 90% being singletons. Overall study results and limits: Researchers found GvH clones in recipient marrow, and some showed up first in ileum or blood. The presence of high graft-versus-host to host-versus-graft clonal ratios in allografts characterized patients with graft-donor T cell macrochimerism. Early post-transplant falls in HvG clones accompanied the peak levels of circulating GvH clones.

The clonotype was recovered from a human donor who was the organ donor for an intestinal transplant. The source was unstimulated CD8+ T cells sorted from spleen or lymph node cells, collected before transplant. The rearrangement joins TRBV28 to TRBJ2-3; TRBD1 might be the D (5 bases). The CDR3 loop reads CASSLTRVADTQYF. As DNA, the CDR3 is TGTGCCAGCAGTTTAACCAGGGTCGCAGATACGCAGTATTTT. Complete variable domain (other parts from reference TRBV28 and TRBJ2-3): DVKVTQSSRYLVKRTGEKVFLECVQDMDHENMFWYRQDPGLGLRLIYFSYDVKMKEKGDIPEGYSVSREKKERFSLILESASTNQTSMYLCASSLTRVADTQYFGPGTRLTVL.